The 17 T cell receptor beta chains listed next were all sequenced from one sample in a study of CD8 T cells in Susac syndrome. cDNA came from around 0.5 to 1 ug RNA primed by random hexamers. MiXCR, applied by TCRdb to the immunoSEQ multiplex PCR reads, yields one record per CDR3 protein. In the table there are approximately 200,000 distinct CDR3 sequences, 90% to 95% of which are singletons. Sequencing was performed on CD4+ T cells from PBMCs. These receptors all stem from a human donor with multiple sclerosis.

V gene TRBV20-1 combines with J gene TRBJ1-2, with 8 bases fitting TRBD1. CDR1 and CDR2 (germline): DFQATT, SNEGSKA (reference sequence). The V gene end was trimmed by 5 bases and the J gene end by 4 bases; junction bases not matched to a gene: 12. The length of the CDR3 is 15 residues. The chain's CDR3 is CSAPGGEGGPYGYTF. CDR3 bases: TGCAGTGCTCCAGGGGGCGAGGGCGGACCCTATGGCTACACCTTC.

The chain joins TRBV4-1 to TRBJ2-1, with D perhaps being TRBD1 or TRBD2 (6 bases each). The ends were cut back, 2 bases at V and 7 bases at J, with 18 bases in the middle. This CDR3 comprises 16 residues. Germline lookup yields CDR1 MGHRA and CDR2 YSYEKL. CDR3 region: CASSQPTGATGNEQFF. The CDR3 region has the DNA TGCGCCAGCAGCCAACCCACGGGGGCGACGGGGAATGAGCAGTTCTTC.

The gene calls are TRBV30 and TRBJ2-1, with a possible D match to TRBD1 (6 bases). Trimming removed 1 base at V and 4 bases at J, with 11 bases between. Looked up from germline, CDR1 is GTSNPN and CDR2 is SVGIG (reference sequence). This CDR3 comprises 14 residues. DNA of the CDR3: TGTGCCTGGAGTGATACAGGGAGATACAATGAGCAGTTCTTC. This sequence encodes CAWSDTGRYNEQFF.

V and J are TRBV19 and TRBJ2-7, with 7 bases identical to TRBD2. V shed 5 bases and J 2 bases; nucleotides not matched to a gene: 6. Germline CDR1 is LNHDA and CDR2 is SQIVND (reference sequence). The CDR3 spans 14 residues. CDR3 bases: TGTGCCAGTAGTCCGCACGGGGGGACCTACGAGCAGTACTTC. This translates into CASSPHGGTYEQYF.

Written as DNA, the CDR3 is TGCAGCGTTGAAGGGCGGGGGCAGGGGGCAATGGTATACGAGCAGTACTTC. Its protein product is CSVEGRGQGAMVYEQYF. The chain joins TRBV29-1 to TRBJ2-7, with D possibly matching TRBD1 (8 bases). V lost 1 base to trimming and J lost 4 bases, with 23 bases between them. This CDR3 has 17 amino acids. Germline V gene data show CDR1 as SQVTM and CDR2 as ANQGSEA.

This clonotype appeared a single time. The CDR3 sequence is CASSLLGQGAIQETQYF. In DNA form, the CDR3 reads TGTGCCAGCAGCTTGTTGGGACAGGGGGCAATTCAAGAGACCCAGTACTTC. The chain is built from TRBV5-6 and TRBJ2-5; 12 nucleotides match TRBD1. This CDR3 contains 17 residues. Germline trimming cut 1 base from V and 2 bases from J; bases unmatched to any gene: 6. In germline, CDR1 is SGHDT, CDR2 YYEEEE.

The J gene is TRBJ2-1, the V gene TRBV9; no firm D call. Germline CDR1 and CDR2: SGDLS and YYNGEE. Trimming pared 2 bases from V and 8 bases from J, leaving 11 bases between. The CDR3 loop spans 13 amino acids. The CDR3 DNA sequence: TGTGCCAGCAGCGTCCAGCGCGTCGATGAGCAGTTCTTC. Its translation is CASSVQRVDEQFF.

CDR3 nucleotide sequence: TGTGCCAGCAGCTTGAGGCAGGCCGGGTACGAGCAGTACTTC. Translation: CASSLRQAGYEQYF. The chain links TRBV5-4 to TRBJ2-7, with D unresolved. V was trimmed by 1 base and J by 4 bases, leaving 12 bases between them. This CDR3 comprises 14 residues. Germline V lookup: CDR1 SGHNT, CDR2 YYREEE (reference sequence).

V is TRBV29-1 and J is TRBJ2-3; D is possibly TRBD1 (5 bases). The CDR3 is made up of 12 amino acids. V dropped 4 bases and J dropped 7 bases, with 12 bases sitting between them. The germline CDR1 and CDR2 sequences are SQVTM and ANQGSEA. CDR3 in DNA: TGCAGCGTTGGACAGATCCTGAATACGCAGTATTTT. This translates into CSVGQILNTQYF.

This chain uses TRBV27 with TRBJ2-1, with 9 bases matching TRBD2. The CDR3 runs 14 residues. V dropped 6 bases and J dropped 8; count of bases not matched to a gene: 8. Germline V gene sequence: CDR1 MNHEY, CDR2 SMNVEV (reference sequence). Here the CDR3 reads CASSRSGSGYEQFF. CDR3 bases: TGTGCCAGCAGCCGTAGCGGGAGTGGCTATGAGCAGTTCTTC.

The J gene is TRBJ1-1, the V gene TRBV29-1; D remains unclear. Trimming removed 5 bases at V and 1 base at J, with 5 bases between. The CDR3 runs 11 residues. Germline-derived CDR1 and CDR2 are SQVTM and ANQGSEA. For the CDR3, the DNA is TGCAGCGTTTACGCGAACACTGAAGCTTTCTTT. As protein: CSVYANTEAFF.

This clonotype was counted only a few times. The chain recombines TRBV29-1 with TRBJ2-1, with D uncertain. The CDR3 consists of 13 residues. Trimming took 4 bases from V and 0 from J, leaving 7 bases between them. CDR1 is SQVTM, CDR2 ANQGSEA, per germline. This CDR3 is CSVGRSSYNEQFF. DNA for the CDR3: TGCAGCGTTGGCCGAAGCTCCTACAATGAGCAGTTCTTC.

CDR3 residues: CASSNDRGTEGYF. Written as DNA, the CDR3 is TGCGCCAGCAGCAACGACAGGGGGACAGAGGGGTACTTC. V usage is TRBV5-1 and J usage is TRBJ2-7, with TRBD1 identical over 9 bases. Germline V CDR1 and CDR2: SGHRS, YFSETQ. The junction had 11 bases not matched to a gene; V was cut back by 4 bases and J by 12 bases. The CDR3 has 13 residues.

The chain couples TRBV12-3 or TRBV12-4 to TRBJ1-1; D not certain. Between the trimmed V and J ends, which lost 2 bases and 0 bases, there was a span of 13 bases. The CDR3 is 16 residues long. The CDR3 here is CASSLYSGSMNTEAFF. The DNA for the CDR3 is TGTGCCAGCAGTTTATACTCGGGATCCATGAACACTGAAGCTTTCTTT.

J is TRBJ2-7 and V is TRBV10-3; tentatively, D is TRBD1 (7 bases). Germline CDR1 and CDR2: ENHRY and SYGVKD. The CDR3 contains 12 residues. The V end was cut by 4 bases, the J end by 6 bases, with 10 bases between. The CDR3: CAISGQGGEQYF. Written as DNA, the CDR3 is TGTGCCATCAGTGGACAGGGAGGCGAGCAGTACTTC.

The chain has TRBV30 and TRBJ1-5; D is ambiguous. The CDR3 contains 13 residues. V was cut by 0 bases and J by 0 bases, with 3 bases left in between. Germline CDR1 and CDR2: GTSNPN and SVGIG (reference sequence). This chain's CDR3 is CAWSVTSNQPQHF. The CDR3 coding sequence is TGTGCCTGGAGTGTTACTAGCAATCAGCCCCAGCATTTT. Supplemented by reference TRBV30 and TRBJ1-5, the full variable domain reads SQTIHQWPATLVQPVGSPLSLECTVEGTSNPNLYWYRQAAGRGLQLLFYSVGIGQISSEVPQNLSASRPQDRQFILSSKKLLLSDSGFYLCAWSVTSNQPQHFGDGTRLSIL.

DNA of the CDR3: TGTGCCAGCAGCCACCCCGATTCACCCCTCCACTTT. This encodes CASSHPDSPLHF. The chain recombines TRBV7-2 with TRBJ1-6, with D hard to call. Trimming cost V 5 bases and J 8 bases, with 7 bases left between them. This CDR3 contains 12 residues. Looked up from germline, CDR1 is SGHTA and CDR2 is FQGNSA.